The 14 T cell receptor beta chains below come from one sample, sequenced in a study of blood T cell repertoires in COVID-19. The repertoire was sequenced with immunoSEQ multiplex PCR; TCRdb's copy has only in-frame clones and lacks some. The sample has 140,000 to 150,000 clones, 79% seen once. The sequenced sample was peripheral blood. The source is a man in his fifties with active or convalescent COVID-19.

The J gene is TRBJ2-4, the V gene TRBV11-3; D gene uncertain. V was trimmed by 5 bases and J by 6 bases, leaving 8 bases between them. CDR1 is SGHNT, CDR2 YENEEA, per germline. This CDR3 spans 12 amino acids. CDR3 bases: TGTGCCAGCAGCCAAGGAGCAAACATTCAGTACTTC. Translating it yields CASSQGANIQYF.

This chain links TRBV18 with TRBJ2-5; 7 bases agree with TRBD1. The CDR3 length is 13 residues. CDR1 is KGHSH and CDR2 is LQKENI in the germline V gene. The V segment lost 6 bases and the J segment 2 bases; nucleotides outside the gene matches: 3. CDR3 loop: CASSTGLQETQYF. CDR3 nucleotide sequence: TGTGCCAGCTCGACAGGGTTACAAGAGACCCAGTACTTC. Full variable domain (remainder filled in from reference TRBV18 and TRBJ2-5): NAGVMQNPRHLVRRRGQEARLRCSPMKGHSHVYWYRQLPEEGLKFMVYLQKENIIDESGMPKERFSAEFPKEGPSILRIQQVVRGDSAAYFCASSTGLQETQYFGPGTRLLVL.

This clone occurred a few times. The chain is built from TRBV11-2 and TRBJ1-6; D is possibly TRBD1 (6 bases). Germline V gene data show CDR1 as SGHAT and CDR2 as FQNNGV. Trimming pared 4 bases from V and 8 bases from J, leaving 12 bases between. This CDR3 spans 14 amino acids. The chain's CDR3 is CASSWGGRDSPLHF. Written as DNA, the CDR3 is TGTGCCAGCAGCTGGGGGGGCAGGGATTCACCCCTCCACTTT.

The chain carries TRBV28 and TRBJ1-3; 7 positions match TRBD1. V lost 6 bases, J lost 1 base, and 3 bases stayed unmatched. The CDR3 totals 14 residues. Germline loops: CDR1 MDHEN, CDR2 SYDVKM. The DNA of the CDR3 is TGTGCCAGCAGACCAGGGGGTTCTGGAAACACCATATATTTT. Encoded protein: CASRPGGSGNTIYF.

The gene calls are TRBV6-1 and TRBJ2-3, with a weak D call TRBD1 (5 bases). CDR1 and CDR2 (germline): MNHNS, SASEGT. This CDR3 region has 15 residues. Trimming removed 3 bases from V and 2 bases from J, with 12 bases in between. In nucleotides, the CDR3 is TGTGCCAGCAGTGACCAGGGTGTAATCACAGATACGCAGTATTTT. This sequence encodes CASSDQGVITDTQYF.

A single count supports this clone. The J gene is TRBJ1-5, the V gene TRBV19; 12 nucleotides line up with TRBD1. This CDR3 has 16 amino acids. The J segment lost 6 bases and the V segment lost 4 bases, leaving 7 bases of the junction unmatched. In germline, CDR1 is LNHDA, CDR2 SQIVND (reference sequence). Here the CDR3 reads CASSTTGTGGFQPQHF. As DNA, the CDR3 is TGTGCCAGTAGTACCACCGGGACAGGGGGCTTTCAGCCCCAGCATTTT.

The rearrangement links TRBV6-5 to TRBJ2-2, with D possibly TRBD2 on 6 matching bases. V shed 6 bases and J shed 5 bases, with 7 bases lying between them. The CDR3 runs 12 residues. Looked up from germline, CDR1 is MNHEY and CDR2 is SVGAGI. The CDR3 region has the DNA TGTGCCAGCAGCCGGGGGACCGGGGAGCTGTTTTTT. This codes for CASSRGTGELFF.

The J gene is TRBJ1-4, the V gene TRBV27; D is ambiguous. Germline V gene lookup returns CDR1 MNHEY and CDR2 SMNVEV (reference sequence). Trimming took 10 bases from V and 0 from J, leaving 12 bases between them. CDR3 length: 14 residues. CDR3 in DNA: TGTGCCACCAGCTCCCGGGCAACTAATGAAAAACTGTTTTTT. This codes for CATSSRATNEKLFF.

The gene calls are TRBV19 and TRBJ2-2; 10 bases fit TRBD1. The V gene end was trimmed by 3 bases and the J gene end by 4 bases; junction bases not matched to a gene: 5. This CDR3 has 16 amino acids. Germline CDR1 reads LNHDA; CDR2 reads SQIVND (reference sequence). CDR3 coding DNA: TGTGCCAGTAGTATCAGACAGGGGGCGAGCACCGGGGAGCTGTTTTTT. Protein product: CASSIRQGASTGELFF.

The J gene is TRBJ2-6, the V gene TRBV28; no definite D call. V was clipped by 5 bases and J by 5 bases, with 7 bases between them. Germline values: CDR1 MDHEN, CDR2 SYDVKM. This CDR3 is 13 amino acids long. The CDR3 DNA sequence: TGTGCCAGCAGTCAGACTCGGGCCAACGTCCTGACTTTC. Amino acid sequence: CASSQTRANVLTF.

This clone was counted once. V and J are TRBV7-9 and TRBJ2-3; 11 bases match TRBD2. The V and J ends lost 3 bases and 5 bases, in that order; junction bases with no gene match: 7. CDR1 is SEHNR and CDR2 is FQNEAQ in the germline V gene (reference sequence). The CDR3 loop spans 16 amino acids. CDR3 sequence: CASSFRPGTSGDTQYF. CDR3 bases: TGTGCCAGCAGCTTCAGACCCGGGACTAGCGGAGATACGCAGTATTTT.

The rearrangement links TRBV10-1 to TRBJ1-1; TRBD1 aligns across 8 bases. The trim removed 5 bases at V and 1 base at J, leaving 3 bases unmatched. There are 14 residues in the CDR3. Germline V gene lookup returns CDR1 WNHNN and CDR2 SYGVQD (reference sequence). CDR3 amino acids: CASSRQGTNTEAFF. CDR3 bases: TGCGCCAGCAGTAGACAGGGGACGAACACTGAAGCTTTCTTT.

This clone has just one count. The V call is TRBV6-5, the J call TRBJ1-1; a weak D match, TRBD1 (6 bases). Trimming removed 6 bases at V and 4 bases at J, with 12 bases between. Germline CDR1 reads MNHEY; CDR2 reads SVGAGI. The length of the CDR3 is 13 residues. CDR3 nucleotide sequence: TGTGCCAGCAGAGGGGGTGGGAGCACTGAAGCTTTCTTT. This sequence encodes CASRGGGSTEAFF.

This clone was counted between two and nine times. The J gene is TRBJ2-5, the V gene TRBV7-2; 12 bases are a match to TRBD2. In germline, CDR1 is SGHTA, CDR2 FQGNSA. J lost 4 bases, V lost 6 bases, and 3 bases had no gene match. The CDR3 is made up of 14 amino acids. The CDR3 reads CASSQGLAGETQYF. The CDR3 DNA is TGTGCCAGCAGTCAGGGACTAGCGGGAGAGACCCAGTACTTC.